Following are 18 T cell receptor beta chains from one sample sequenced in a study of spatial heterogeneity in lung cancer. Documented time point: sample taken at primary tumor resection. The input material, whole RNA from tumor, nontumor lung or frozen PBMC, was sequenced unsorted. TCRdb redid the calling of the 5' RACE reads with MiXCR, one entry per CDR3 protein. Among over 75,000 distinct CDR3 sequences, approximately 20% were seen once, and the ten largest hold around 6.6%. The input for sequencing was PBMCs, taken at surgery. The receptors were sampled from a male donor with early-stage non-small cell lung cancer.

There are a few counts of this clonotype. The rearrangement links TRBV2 to TRBJ2-7; a weak D match, TRBD1 (6 bases). This CDR3 has 13 residues. Trimming took off 4 bases at V and 1 base at J, with 8 bases between the two ends. Per germline, CDR1 SNHLY and CDR2 FYNNEI. In DNA, the CDR3 is TGTGCCAGCAGTGGAGACAGGTCCTACGAGCAGTACTTC. Its translation: CASSGDRSYEQYF.

This clonotype was counted a few times. This chain connects TRBV5-1 to TRBJ2-7; tentative D call: TRBD1 (6 bases). V dropped 4 bases and J dropped 2 bases, with 19 bases sitting between them. CDR1 SGHRS and CDR2 YFSETQ come from the germline V gene. The CDR3 has 16 amino acids. The CDR3 sequence is CASSQHEQGSTYEQYF. The CDR3, as DNA: TGCGCCAGCAGCCAACACGAACAGGGATCTACCTACGAGCAGTACTTC.

This clonotype was picked up a small number of times. The chain couples TRBV9 to TRBJ2-5, with a tentative D call TRBD2 (5 bases). Germline CDR1 reads SGDLS; CDR2 reads YYNGEE. This CDR3 is built from 13 residues. The V and J ends lost 4 bases and 9 bases respectively, with 16 bases between them. CDR3 sequence (DNA): TGTGCCAGCAGCCCAGAGGGAAGATGGGCCCAGTACTTC. Its translation: CASSPEGRWAQYF.

This clonotype was observed a few times. This chain links TRBV9 with TRBJ2-2, with D perhaps TRBD1 or TRBD2 (6 bases each). V lost 0 bases, J lost 7 bases, and 16 bases lay in between. Germline V gives CDR1 SGDLS, CDR2 YYNGEE. CDR3 size: 16 residues. For the CDR3, the DNA is TGTGCCAGCAGCGTAGCCGCCCAGGGGCGGGGCGGGGAGCTGTTTTTT. The encoded protein is CASSVAAQGRGGELFF.

The gene calls are TRBV9 and TRBJ1-3; D call uncertain. The length of the CDR3 is 14 residues. Germline lookup yields CDR1 SGDLS and CDR2 YYNGEE. With 2 bases removed from V and 2 bases from J, the gap between germline ends came to 8 bases. The CDR3 nucleotides read TGTGCCAGCAGCGTGAACCAGCCTGGAAACACCATATATTTT. Translating it yields CASSVNQPGNTIYF. The full variable domain, rest sourced from reference TRBV9 and TRBJ1-3, is DSGVTQTPKHLITATGQRVTLRCSPRSGDLSVYWYQQSLDQGLQFLIQYYNGEERAKGNILERFSAQQFPDLHSELNLSSLELGDSALYFCASSVNQPGNTIYFGEGSWLTVV.

The gene calls are TRBV7-2 and TRBJ2-1; 9 bases line up with TRBD1. The V segment lost 5 bases and the J segment 9 bases; nucleotides outside the gene matches: 11. Germline V gene data show CDR1 as SGHTA and CDR2 as FQGNSA. The CDR3 runs to 15 residues. This CDR3 reads CASSHLTGGGGEQFF. DNA of the CDR3: TGTGCCAGCAGCCACCTTACAGGGGGCGGGGGTGAGCAGTTCTTC.

The chain is built from TRBV2 and TRBJ2-7, with 10 bases that match TRBD1. CDR3 size: 13 residues. Germline CDR1 is SNHLY and CDR2 is FYNNEI. Unmatched junction bases numbered 6, after V lost 7 bases and J lost 6 bases. CDR3 DNA sequence: TGTGCCAGCATCTGGGACAGGGGTCCCGAGCAGTACTTC. Translating gives CASIWDRGPEQYF. Together with reference TRBV2 and TRBJ2-7, the CDR3 gives the full variable domain: EPEVTQTPSHQVTQMGQEVILRCVPISNHLYFYWYRQILGQKVEFLVSFYNNEISEKSEIFDDQFSVERPDGSNFTLKIRSTKLEDSAMYFCASIWDRGPEQYFGPGTRLTVT.

J is TRBJ1-2 and V is TRBV14; D is uncertain. Germline CDR1 and CDR2: SGHDN and FVKESK. Trimming stripped 0 bases from V and 10 bases from J, with 18 bases between. This CDR3 is 15 amino acids long. CDR3 in amino acids: CASSQDGRQVWAYTF. For the CDR3, the DNA is TGTGCCAGCAGCCAAGACGGAAGGCAGGTTTGGGCCTACACCTTC.

The chain carries TRBV6-5 and TRBJ1-6; tentatively, D is TRBD1 (5 bases). V was cut by 6 bases and J by 7 bases, with 16 bases left in between. CDR1 and CDR2 (germline): MNHEY, SVGAGI. There are 15 residues in the CDR3. CDR3 bases: TGTGCCAGCAGGGTCTCCGGGACTGAAAATTCACCCCTCCACTTT. Encoded protein: CASRVSGTENSPLHF.

The gene calls are TRBV5-4 and TRBJ1-1; TRBD1 agrees at 10 bases. Germline trimming cut 3 bases from V and 5 bases from J; bases unmatched to any gene: 7. The germline V gene has CDR1 SGHNT and CDR2 YYREEE (reference sequence). This CDR3 has 15 amino acids. CDR3: CASSSGQGTGTEAFF. DNA for the CDR3: TGTGCCAGCAGCTCGGGACAGGGGACGGGAACTGAAGCTTTCTTT.

The gene calls are TRBV2 and TRBJ1-1; D is perhaps TRBD1 (5 bases). CDR3 length: 13 residues. CDR1 is SNHLY, CDR2 FYNNEI, per germline. V was shortened by 9 bases and J by 3 bases, with 14 bases between the two germline ends. CDR3 DNA sequence: TGTGCCAGAATAACCGGGACCGACACTGAAGCTTTCTTT. Protein: CARITGTDTEAFF.

Many counts were recorded for this clonotype. The chain combines TRBV20-1 with TRBJ1-1; 7 bases are a match to TRBD1. CDR3 length equals 12 residues. In germline, CDR1 is DFQATT, CDR2 SNEGSKA (reference sequence). V was pared by 5 bases and J by 4 bases, with 4 bases of the junction left unmatched. Written as DNA, the CDR3 is TGCAGTGCTGACAGGGTAATCACTGAAGCTTTCTTT. This gives the protein CSADRVITEAFF.

Relative to its sample, this clonotype is medium-sized. V usage is TRBV28 and J usage is TRBJ1-6, with no clear D. The germline gives CDR1 MDHEN, CDR2 SYDVKM. The CDR3 is made up of 16 amino acids. V lost 5 bases, J lost 7 bases, and 18 bases lay in between. CDR3 DNA sequence: TGTGCCAGCAGTATCGAGGGCCCAGGCCGAAATTCACCCCTCCACTTT. Its translation is CASSIEGPGRNSPLHF.

The CDR3 DNA is TGTGCCAGCAGTCGGACACTCGGCGCCAAAAACATTCAGTACTTC. It translates to CASSRTLGAKNIQYF. The chain recombines TRBV12-3 or TRBV12-4 with TRBJ2-4; TRBD1 might be the D (5 bases). The CDR3 loop spans 15 amino acids. V gave up 5 bases and J gave up 1 base, with 12 bases separating them.

This clonotype was seen more than once but under ten times. The rearrangement uses TRBV7-2 and TRBJ2-2; TRBD2 matches 8 bases. The CDR3 totals 16 residues. Germline V CDR1 and CDR2: SGHTA, FQGNSA. V shed 3 bases and J 4 bases; nucleotides not matched to a gene: 7. The CDR3 sequence is CASSFQRGSGTGELFF. As DNA, the CDR3 is TGTGCCAGCAGCTTTCAGCGGGGGTCAGGCACCGGGGAGCTGTTTTTT.

The table lists this clonotype with a few counts. The chain employs TRBV9 and TRBJ2-3, with 8 nucleotides matching TRBD2. Germline CDR1 reads SGDLS; CDR2 reads YYNGEE. CDR3 length equals 15 residues. The J segment lost 5 bases and the V segment lost 3 bases, leaving 8 bases of the junction unmatched. In DNA, the CDR3 is TGTGCCAGCAGCGGGAAAGCGGGAGTAGGAGATACGCAGTATTTT. Amino acids: CASSGKAGVGDTQYF.

A single count supports this clonotype. J is TRBJ2-2 and V is TRBV4-2, with D uncertain. Germline-derived CDR1 and CDR2 are LGHNA and YNFKEQ. CDR3 length: 16 amino acids. Deletions cut 3 bases from V and 0 bases from J, with 11 bases between. The CDR3 DNA sequence: TGTGCCAGCAGCCAGTTGAGCAGGTCGAACACCGGGGAGCTGTTTTTT. As protein: CASSQLSRSNTGELFF.

This clonotype was counted only a few times. The chain uses TRBV24-1 and TRBJ1-2; D gene unclear. Trimming shortened V by 5 bases and J by 2 bases, and 8 bases separated the two germline ends. Germline V lookup: CDR1 KGHDR, CDR2 SFDVKD. CDR3 length: 13 amino acids. The CDR3: CATSVEANYGYTF. In nucleotides, the CDR3 is TGTGCCACCAGTGTGGAGGCGAACTATGGCTACACCTTC.